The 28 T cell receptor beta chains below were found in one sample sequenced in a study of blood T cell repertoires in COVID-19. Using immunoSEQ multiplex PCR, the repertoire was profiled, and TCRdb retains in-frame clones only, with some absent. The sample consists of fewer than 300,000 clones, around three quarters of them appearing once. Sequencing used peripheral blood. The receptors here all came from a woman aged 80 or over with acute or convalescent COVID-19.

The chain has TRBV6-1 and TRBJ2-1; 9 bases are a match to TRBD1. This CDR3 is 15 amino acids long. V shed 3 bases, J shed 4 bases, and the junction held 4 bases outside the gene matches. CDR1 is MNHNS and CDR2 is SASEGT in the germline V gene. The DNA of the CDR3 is TGTGCCAGCAGTGACGGGGGACAGGGATACAATGAGCAGTTCTTC. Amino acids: CASSDGGQGYNEQFF.

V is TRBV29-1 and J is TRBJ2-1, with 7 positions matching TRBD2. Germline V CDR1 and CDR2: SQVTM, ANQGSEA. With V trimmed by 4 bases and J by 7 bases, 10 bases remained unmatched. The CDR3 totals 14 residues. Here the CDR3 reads CSVAGGSSKNEQFF. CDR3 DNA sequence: TGCAGCGTTGCTGGCGGGAGCTCAAAAAATGAGCAGTTCTTC.

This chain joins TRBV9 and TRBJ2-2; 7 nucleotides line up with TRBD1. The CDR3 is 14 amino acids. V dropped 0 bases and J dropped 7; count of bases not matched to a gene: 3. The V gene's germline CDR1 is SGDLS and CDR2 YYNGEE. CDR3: CASSVGTGLGELFF. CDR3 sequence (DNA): TGTGCCAGCAGCGTAGGGACAGGCCTCGGGGAGCTGTTTTTT.

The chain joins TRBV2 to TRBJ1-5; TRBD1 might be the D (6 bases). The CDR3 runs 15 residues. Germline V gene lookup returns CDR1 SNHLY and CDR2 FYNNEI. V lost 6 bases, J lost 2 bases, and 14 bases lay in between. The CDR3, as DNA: TGTGCCAGCAGCCCTGGGACACTGGGCAATCAGCCCCAGCATTTT. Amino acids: CASSPGTLGNQPQHF.

The CDR3 nucleotides read TGTGCCAGCTCACCACAGCCCCTCGGGGGCACCGGGGAGCTGTTTTTT. Translation gives CASSPQPLGGTGELFF. The chain joins TRBV18 to TRBJ2-2, with D possibly TRBD2 on 6 matching bases. The germline V and J ends were trimmed by 1 base and 4 bases, with 13 bases remaining between them. In germline, CDR1 is KGHSH, CDR2 LQKENI. The CDR3 loop spans 16 amino acids.

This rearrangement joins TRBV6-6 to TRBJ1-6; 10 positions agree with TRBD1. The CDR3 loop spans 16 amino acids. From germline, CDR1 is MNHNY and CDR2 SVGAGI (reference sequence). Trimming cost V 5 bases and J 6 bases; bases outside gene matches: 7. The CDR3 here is CASSAPGTGVNSPLHF. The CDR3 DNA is TGTGCCAGCAGTGCACCCGGGACAGGGGTTAATTCACCCCTCCACTTT.

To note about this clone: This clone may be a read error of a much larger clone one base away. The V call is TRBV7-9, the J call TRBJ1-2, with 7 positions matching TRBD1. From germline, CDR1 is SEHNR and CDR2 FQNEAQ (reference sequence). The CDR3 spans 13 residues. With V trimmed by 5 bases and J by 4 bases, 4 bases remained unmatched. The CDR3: CASSPGQIYGYTF. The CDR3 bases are TGTGCCAGCAGCCCGGGACAGATCTATGGCTACACCTTC.

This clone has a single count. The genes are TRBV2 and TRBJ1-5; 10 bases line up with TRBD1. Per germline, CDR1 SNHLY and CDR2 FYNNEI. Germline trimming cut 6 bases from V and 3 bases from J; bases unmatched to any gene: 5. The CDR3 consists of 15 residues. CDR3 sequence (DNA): TGTGCCAGCAGCGAGGACAGGGGGACCAATCAGCCCCAGCATTTT. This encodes CASSEDRGTNQPQHF. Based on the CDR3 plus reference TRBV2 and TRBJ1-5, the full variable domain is EPEVTQTPSHQVTQMGQEVILRCVPISNHLYFYWYRQILGQKVEFLVSFYNNEISEKSEIFDDQFSVERPDGSNFTLKIRSTKLEDSAMYFCASSEDRGTNQPQHFGDGTRLSIL.

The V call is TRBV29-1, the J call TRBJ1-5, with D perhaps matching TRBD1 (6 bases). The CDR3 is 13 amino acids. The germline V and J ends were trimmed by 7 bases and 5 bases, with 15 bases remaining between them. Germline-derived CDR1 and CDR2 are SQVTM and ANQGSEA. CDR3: CSAAHRADQPQHF. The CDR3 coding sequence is TGCAGCGCCGCCCACAGGGCCGATCAGCCCCAGCATTTT.

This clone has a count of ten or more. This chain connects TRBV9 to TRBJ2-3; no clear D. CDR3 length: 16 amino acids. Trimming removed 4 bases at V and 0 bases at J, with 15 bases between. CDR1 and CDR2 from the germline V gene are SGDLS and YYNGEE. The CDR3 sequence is CASSPLVGISTDTQYF. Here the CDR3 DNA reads TGTGCCAGCAGCCCCCTAGTGGGTATTAGCACAGATACGCAGTATTTT.

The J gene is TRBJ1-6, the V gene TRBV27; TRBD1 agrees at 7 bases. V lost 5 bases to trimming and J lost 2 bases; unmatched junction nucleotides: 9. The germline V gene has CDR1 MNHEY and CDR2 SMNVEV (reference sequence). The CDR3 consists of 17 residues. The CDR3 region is CASSPTTGDPYNSPLHF. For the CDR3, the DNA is TGTGCCAGCAGTCCCACAACAGGGGATCCCTATAATTCACCCCTCCACTTT.

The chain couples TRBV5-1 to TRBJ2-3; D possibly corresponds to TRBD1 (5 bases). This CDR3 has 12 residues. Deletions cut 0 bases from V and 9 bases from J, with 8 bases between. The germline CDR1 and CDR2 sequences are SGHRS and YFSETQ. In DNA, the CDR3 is TGCGCCAGCAGCTTGGACAGGCGAACGCAGTATTTT. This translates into CASSLDRRTQYF.

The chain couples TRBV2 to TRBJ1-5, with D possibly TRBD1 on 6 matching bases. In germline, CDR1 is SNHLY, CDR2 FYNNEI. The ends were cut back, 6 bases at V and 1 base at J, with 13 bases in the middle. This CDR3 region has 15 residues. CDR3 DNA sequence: TGTGCCAGCAGCGACCTCGGGACAAGCAATCAGCCCCAGCATTTT. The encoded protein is CASSDLGTSNQPQHF.

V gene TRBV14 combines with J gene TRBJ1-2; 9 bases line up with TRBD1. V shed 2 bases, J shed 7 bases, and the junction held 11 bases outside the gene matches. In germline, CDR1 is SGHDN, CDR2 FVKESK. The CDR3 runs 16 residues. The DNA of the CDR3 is TGTGCCAGCAGCCAATCCACCGGGACAGGGACAACTGGCTACACCTTC. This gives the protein CASSQSTGTGTTGYTF. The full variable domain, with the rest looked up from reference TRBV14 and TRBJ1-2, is EAGVTQFPSHSVIEKGQTVTLRCDPISGHDNLYWYRRVMGKEIKFLLHFVKESKQDESGMPNNRFLAERTGGTYSTLKVQPAELEDSGVYFCASSQSTGTGTTGYTFGSGTRLTVV.

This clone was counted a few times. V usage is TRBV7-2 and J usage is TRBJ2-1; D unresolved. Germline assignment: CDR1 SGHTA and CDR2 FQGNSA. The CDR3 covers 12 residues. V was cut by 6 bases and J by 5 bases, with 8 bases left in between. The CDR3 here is CASSYAHNEQFF. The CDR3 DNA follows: TGTGCCAGCAGTTACGCGCACAATGAGCAGTTCTTC.

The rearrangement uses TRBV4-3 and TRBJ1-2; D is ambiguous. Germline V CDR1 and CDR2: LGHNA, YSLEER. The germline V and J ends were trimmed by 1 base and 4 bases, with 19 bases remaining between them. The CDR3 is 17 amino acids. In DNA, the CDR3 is TGCGCCAGCAGCCAAGGTTTAAGTAGGAGCCCTTCCTATGGCTACACCTTC. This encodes CASSQGLSRSPSYGYTF.

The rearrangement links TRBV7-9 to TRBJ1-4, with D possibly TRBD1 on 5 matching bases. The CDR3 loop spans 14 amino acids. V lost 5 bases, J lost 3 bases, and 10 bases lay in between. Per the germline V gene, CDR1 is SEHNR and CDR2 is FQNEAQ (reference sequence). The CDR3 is CASSPGTSNEKLFF. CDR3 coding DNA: TGTGCCAGCAGCCCAGGGACTTCTAATGAAAAACTGTTTTTT.

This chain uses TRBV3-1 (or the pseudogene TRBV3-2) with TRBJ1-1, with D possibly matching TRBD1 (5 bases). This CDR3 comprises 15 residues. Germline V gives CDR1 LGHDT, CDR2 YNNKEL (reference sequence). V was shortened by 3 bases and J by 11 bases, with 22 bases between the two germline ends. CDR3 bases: TGTGCCAGCAGCCAGGGCCTTAGGGGATATCGTAACGCTTTCTTT. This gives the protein CASSQGLRGYRNAFF.

The CDR3 nucleotides read TGTGCCAGCAGCCGCTTAGGGACAGGGAGCTCTAACTATGGCTACACCTTC. Translating it yields CASSRLGTGSSNYGYTF. The rearrangement joins TRBV3-1 (or the pseudogene TRBV3-2) to TRBJ1-2; TRBD1 matches 9 bases. V dropped 4 bases and J dropped 0; count of bases not matched to a gene: 9. Germline-derived CDR1 and CDR2 are LGHDT and YNNKEL (reference sequence). The length of the CDR3 is 17 residues.

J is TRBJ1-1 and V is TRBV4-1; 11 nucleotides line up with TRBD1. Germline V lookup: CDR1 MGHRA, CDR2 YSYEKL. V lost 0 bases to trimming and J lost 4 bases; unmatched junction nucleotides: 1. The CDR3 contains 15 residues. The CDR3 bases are TGCGCCAGCAGCCAAGAGGGACAGGGGGGCACTGAAGCTTTCTTT. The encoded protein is CASSQEGQGGTEAFF.

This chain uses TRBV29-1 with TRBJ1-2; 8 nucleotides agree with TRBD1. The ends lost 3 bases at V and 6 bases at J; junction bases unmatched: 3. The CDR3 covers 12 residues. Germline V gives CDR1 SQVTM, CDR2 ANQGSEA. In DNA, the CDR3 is TGCAGCGTTGAGGGGGACAGGAATGGCTACACCTTC. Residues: CSVEGDRNGYTF. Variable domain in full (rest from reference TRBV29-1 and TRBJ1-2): SAVISQKPSRDICQRGTSLTIQCQVDSQVTMMFWYRQQPGQSLTLIATANQGSEATYESGFVIDKFPISRPNLTFSTLTVSNMSPEDSSIYLCSVEGDRNGYTFGSGTRLTVV.

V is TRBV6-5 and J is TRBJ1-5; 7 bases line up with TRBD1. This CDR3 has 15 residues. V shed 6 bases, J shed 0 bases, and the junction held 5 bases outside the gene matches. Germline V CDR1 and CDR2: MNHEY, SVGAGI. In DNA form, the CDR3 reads TGTGCCAGCAGAACGGGACAGACTAGCAATCAGCCCCAGCATTTT. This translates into CASRTGQTSNQPQHF.

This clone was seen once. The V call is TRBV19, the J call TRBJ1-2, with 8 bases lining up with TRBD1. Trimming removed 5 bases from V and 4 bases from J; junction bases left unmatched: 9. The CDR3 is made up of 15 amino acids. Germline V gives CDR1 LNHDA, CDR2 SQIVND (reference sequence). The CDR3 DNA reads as TGTGCCAGTAGTGAACCGGGACAGGCTCTCTATGGCTACACCTTC. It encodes CASSEPGQALYGYTF.

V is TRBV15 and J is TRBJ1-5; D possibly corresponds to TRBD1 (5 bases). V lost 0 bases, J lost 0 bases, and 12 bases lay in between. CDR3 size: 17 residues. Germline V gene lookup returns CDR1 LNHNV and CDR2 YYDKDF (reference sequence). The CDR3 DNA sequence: TGTGCCACCAGCAGAGATCGGGGGGGATATAGCAATCAGCCCCAGCATTTT. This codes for CATSRDRGGYSNQPQHF.

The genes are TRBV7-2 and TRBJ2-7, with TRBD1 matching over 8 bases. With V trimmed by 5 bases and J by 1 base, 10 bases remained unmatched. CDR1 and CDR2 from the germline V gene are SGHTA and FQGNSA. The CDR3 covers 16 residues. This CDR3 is CASSERSGTGSYEQYF. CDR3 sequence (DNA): TGTGCCAGCAGCGAACGCTCCGGGACAGGTTCCTACGAGCAGTACTTC.

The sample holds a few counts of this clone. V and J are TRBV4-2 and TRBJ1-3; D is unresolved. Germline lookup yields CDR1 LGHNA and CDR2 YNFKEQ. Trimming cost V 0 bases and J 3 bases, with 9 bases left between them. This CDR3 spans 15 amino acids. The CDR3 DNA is TGTGCCAGCAGCCAAGATTTGGCAGGTGGAAACACCATATATTTT. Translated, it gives CASSQDLAGGNTIYF.

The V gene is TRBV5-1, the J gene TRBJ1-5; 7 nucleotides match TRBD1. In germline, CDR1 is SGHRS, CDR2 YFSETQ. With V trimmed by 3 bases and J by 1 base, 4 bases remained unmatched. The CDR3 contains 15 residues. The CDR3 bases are TGCGCCAGCAGCTCAACAGGGGACAGCAATCAGCCCCAGCATTTT. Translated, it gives CASSSTGDSNQPQHF.

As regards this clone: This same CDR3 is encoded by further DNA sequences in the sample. The CDR3: CASSRGTGNQPQHF. The CDR3 DNA reads as TGTGCCAGCAGCCGGGGGACAGGGAATCAGCCCCAGCATTTT. This chain joins TRBV3-1 (or the pseudogene TRBV3-2) and TRBJ1-5, with 9 bases aligning to TRBD1. Unmatched junction bases numbered 2, after V lost 4 bases and J lost 4 bases. From germline, CDR1 is LGHDT and CDR2 YNNKEL (reference sequence). The CDR3 runs to 14 residues.